The table lists the clone carrying this T cell receptor beta chain with a count of one. This entry is derived from a study of blood T cell repertoires in COVID-19. As for the study in general: The United States, Italy and Spain were the sources of the acute and convalescent COVID-19 samples. In each case, the material was cDNA or gDNA derived from T cells, B-cell-depleted T cells, or PBMCs.

The germline gives CDR1 GTSNPN, CDR2 SVGIG (reference sequence). V lost 1 base and J lost 1, with 8 bases in between. The CDR3 loop spans 13 amino acids. Libraries were prepared by immunoSEQ multiplex PCR; TCRdb keeps only in-frame clonotypes and omits some of them. In the table there are around 160,000 clones, roughly 90% of which are singletons. V gene TRBV30 combines with J gene TRBJ2-7; possible D gene TRBD1, 6 bases. The specimen was peripheral blood. The sequence was obtained from a human donor in a cohort sampled during active COVID-19. This CDR3 reads CAWSAQGSYEQYF. The CDR3 DNA sequence: TGTGCCTGGAGTGCACAGGGATCCTACGAGCAGTACTTC.